This T cell receptor beta chain is from a study of T cells in narcolepsy. This clone occurred a few times. Its antigen is not known. This CDR3 comprises 15 residues. Germline CDR1 MNHEY, CDR2 SMNVEV (reference sequence). V dropped 6 bases and J dropped 0 bases, with 15 bases sitting between them. Produced via immunoSEQ multiplex PCR; TCRdb's table is partial and in-frame only. The profile shows about 24,000 clones, just over 60% of them singletons. Overall study findings and caveats: Some memory CD4+ repertoires had no autoreactive clone sequences. Autoreactive HCRT-specific and TRIB2-specific clonotypes were marked in same-patient CSF-versus-blood CD4+ comparisons. Reportedly, autoreactive clonotypes were serially detected in patients' blood but not controls'.

J is TRBJ2-7 and V is TRBV27; a weak D match, TRBD2 (6 bases). This receptor was taken from a human donor in good health. The source material was memory (CD45RA-) CD4+ T cells from blood. CDR3 nucleotide sequence: TGTGCCAGCAGCCCTCGGACCGGGGGCTCCTACGAGCAGTACTTC. Its protein product is CASSPRTGGSYEQYF.